This is a list of T cell receptor beta chains from one sample in a study of blood T cell repertoires in COVID-19. Repertoires were generated with immunoSEQ multiplex PCR, while TCRdb's copy carries only in-frame clones and drops some. This sample yields about 57,000 clones, of which around 90% are seen a single time; around 20% belongs to the top ten. The material sequenced was peripheral blood. These receptors came from a woman older than 75 with COVID-19, enrolled during active disease. Each CDR3 is given with its conserved first and last residue. D genes are given only for firm matches. Not all rows give a size; the values are once, few, many and, for expanded clones, a class.

j_call d_call clone_size v_call cdr3_aa cdr3_nt
TRBJ2-3 TRBD1 NA TRBV10-2 CASFYPHRGREDTQYF TGCGCCAGTTTCTATCCCCACAGGGGGCGAGAAGATACGCAGTATTTT
TRBJ1-2 TRBD1 NA TRBV24-1 CATSDTDRGEGYTF TGTGCCACCAGTGATACCGACAGGGGGGAGGGCTACACCTTC
TRBJ1-2 NA NA TRBV5-1 CASSLDRVGYGYTF TGCGCCAGCAGCTTGGACAGGGTCGGCTATGGCTACACCTTC
TRBJ1-5 NA medium-sized TRBV30 CAGGGPYSNQPQHF TGTGCCGGCGGGGGACCTTATAGCAATCAGCCCCAGCATTTT
TRBJ2-5 NA NA TRBV10-1 CASSESGRLSQETQYF TGCGCCAGCAGTGAGTCCGGCAGGCTATCCCAAGAGACCCAGTACTTC
TRBJ1-5 NA NA TRBV7-2 CASSLGTHQPQHF TGTGCCAGCAGCTTAGGGACACACCAGCCCCAGCATTTT
TRBJ2-2 TRBD2 NA TRBV15 CATSRDPLGGGATGELFF TGTGCCACCAGCAGAGATCCCTTGGGCGGGGGGGCCACCGGGGAGCTGTTTTTT
TRBJ1-1 TRBD1 NA TRBV4-1 CASFPVGQGAMNTEAFF TGCGCCAGCTTCCCTGTGGGACAGGGGGCGATGAACACTGAAGCTTTCTTT
TRBJ2-7 NA NA TRBV18 CASSPTQPSYEQYF TGTGCCAGCTCACCAACACAGCCCTCCTACGAGCAGTACTTC
TRBJ1-1 TRBD1 NA TRBV18 CASSTGQGATEAFF TGTGCCAGCTCAACGGGACAGGGTGCGACTGAAGCTTTCTTT
TRBJ2-6 NA once TRBV5-1 CASSLGGAGANVLTF TGCGCCAGCAGCTTAGGCGGAGCGGGGGCCAACGTCCTGACTTTC
TRBJ1-6 NA few TRBV5-1 CASRGGHDNSPLHF TGCGCCTCAAGAGGGGGACATGACAATTCACCCCTCCACTTT
TRBJ2-3 NA NA TRBV4-2 CASSQESDYLSDTQYF TGTGCCAGCAGCCAAGAGTCCGACTATCTTTCAGATACGCAGTATTTT
TRBJ2-3 NA NA TRBV7-9 CASSSKRVGDTQYF TGTGCCAGCAGCTCCAAGCGGGTCGGAGATACGCAGTATTTT
TRBJ1-1 NA NA TRBV30 CAWSVGAEAFF TGTGCCTGGAGTGTAGGAGCTGAAGCTTTCTTT
TRBJ1-3 TRBD1 NA TRBV5-6 CASSWRQGFISGNTIYF TGTGCCAGCAGCTGGAGACAGGGCTTTATCTCTGGAAACACCATATATTTT
TRBJ2-5 TRBD1 NA TRBV30 CAWSVRTGGRETQYF TGTGCCTGGAGTGTAAGGACAGGGGGCCGTGAGACCCAGTACTTC
TRBJ1-5 TRBD1 NA TRBV2 CASRGTAGNQPQHF TGTGCCAGCAGAGGGACAGCTGGCAATCAGCCCCAGCATTTT
TRBJ1-5 TRBD1 NA TRBV3-1/TRBV3-2 CASSRQGGQPQHF TGTGCCAGCAGTAGACAGGGCGGTCAGCCCCAGCATTTT
TRBJ2-7 NA NA TRBV27 CASSLTGRGSYEQYF TGTGCCAGCAGTCTGACTGGGCGGGGATCCTACGAGCAGTACTTC
TRBJ2-1 TRBD2 NA TRBV6-2/TRBV6-3 CASSYQRRGGGNEQFF TGTGCCAGCAGTTACCAGCGGCGGGGGGGTGGCAATGAGCAGTTCTTC
TRBJ2-7 NA NA TRBV6-5 CASSLVPSYEQYF TGTGCCAGCAGTTTAGTACCCTCCTACGAGCAGTACTTC
TRBJ2-7 NA NA TRBV12-1 CASSSIRTSGGPFGYEQYF TGTGCCAGCAGCTCAATTCGGACTAGCGGGGGCCCCTTTGGATACGAGCAGTACTTC
TRBJ2-2 NA few TRBV7-9 CASSLTGWGPNTGELFF TGTGCCAGCAGCCTAACGGGCTGGGGGCCAAACACCGGGGAGCTGTTTTTT
TRBJ2-5 NA NA TRBV2 CASRAEETQYF TGTGCCAGCAGGGCCGAAGAGACCCAGTACTTC
TRBJ1-2 NA NA TRBV30 CAWSMGASGGYTF TGTGCCTGGAGTATGGGCGCTTCCGGTGGCTACACCTTC
TRBJ2-7 NA NA TRBV12-5 CASAYSGSSYEQYF TGTGCTAGTGCCTATAGCGGAAGCTCCTACGAGCAGTACTTC
TRBJ2-3 TRBD2 once TRBV24-1 CATSGRGSGIDTQYF TGTGCCACCAGTGGGCGGGGGTCGGGTATAGATACGCAGTATTTT
TRBJ2-7 TRBD2 NA TRBV20-1 CSASYPGLAWDKQYF TGCAGTGCTAGTTACCCGGGACTAGCGTGGGACAAGCAGTACTTC
TRBJ2-3 TRBD2 once TRBV2 CASSELAGGYTQYF TGTGCCAGCAGTGAACTAGCGGGGGGATATACGCAGTATTTT
TRBJ2-2 NA once TRBV3-1/TRBV3-2 CASSRAQGINTGELFF TGTGCCAGCAGCAGGGCGCAGGGGATAAACACCGGGGAGCTGTTTTTT
TRBJ1-5 TRBD1 NA TRBV27 CASRKITGAQPQHF TGTGCCAGCCGAAAAATCACAGGGGCTCAGCCCCAGCATTTT
TRBJ2-7 TRBD1 NA TRBV5-1 CASSLAGTGGSYEQYF TGCGCCAGCAGCTTAGCCGGGACAGGGGGCTCCTACGAGCAGTACTTC
TRBJ1-1 NA NA TRBV7-2 CASSLAPGVNTEAFF TGTGCCAGCAGCTTAGCCCCAGGGGTTAACACTGAAGCTTTCTTT
TRBJ2-1 TRBD2 NA TRBV5-1 CASSRETSGGNNEQFF TGCGCCAGCAGCAGGGAAACTAGCGGGGGGAACAATGAGCAGTTCTTC
TRBJ2-5 TRBD1 NA TRBV19 CASRPGDRGKETQYF TGTGCCAGTAGACCAGGGGACAGGGGGAAAGAGACCCAGTACTTC
TRBJ2-7 TRBD1 NA TRBV5-1 CASSVNGQGSYEQYF TGCGCCAGCAGCGTGAACGGACAGGGGTCCTACGAGCAGTACTTC
TRBJ2-1 TRBD1 NA TRBV19 CASSNSHNRGRRPPDIYNEQFF TGTGCCAGTAGTAACTCCCATAACAGGGGGCGCAGACCCCCGGATATATACAATGAGCAGTTCTTC
TRBJ2-1 TRBD2 NA TRBV7-2 CASSLGVGSGGAGEQFF TGTGCCAGCAGCTTAGGGGTAGGTAGCGGGGGGGCAGGTGAGCAGTTCTTC
TRBJ2-3 NA NA TRBV7-7 CASSLGAHTDTQYF TGTGCCAGCAGCTTAGGGGCCCACACAGATACGCAGTATTTT
TRBJ1-1 NA NA TRBV4-2 CASSQGGAPGEGTFF TGTGCCAGCAGCCAAGGTGGGGCCCCTGGGGAGGGAACTTTCTTT
TRBJ1-3 NA NA TRBV2 CASSYLETGFAGNTIYF TGTGCCAGCAGTTACCTCGAAACAGGGTTTGCTGGAAACACCATATATTTT
TRBJ1-1 NA NA TRBV19 CASSIEGGAEAFF TGTGCCAGTAGTATAGAGGGGGGGGCTGAAGCTTTCTTT
TRBJ1-2 TRBD1 once TRBV12-3/TRBV12-4 CASGMQGVGGYTF TGTGCCAGCGGAATGCAGGGGGTAGGTGGCTACACCTTC
TRBJ2-2 NA NA TRBV30 CAWNEYTGELFF TGTGCCTGGAATGAGTACACCGGGGAGCTGTTTTTT
TRBJ2-1 TRBD2 NA TRBV19 CASRDGGGSYNEQFF TGTGCCAGTAGAGATGGCGGGGGATCCTACAATGAGCAGTTCTTC
TRBJ2-1 NA NA TRBV6-5 CASSGSLDYHNEQFF TGTGCCAGCAGCGGAAGTCTGGACTACCACAATGAGCAGTTCTTC
TRBJ1-4 TRBD1 NA TRBV6-6 CASRQQGGIHNEKLFF TGTGCCAGCAGACAACAGGGGGGGATTCATAATGAAAAACTGTTTTTT
TRBJ1-2 NA NA TRBV19 CASSIQWDTLGGYTF TGTGCCAGTAGTATACAGTGGGACACCCTCGGTGGCTACACCTTC
TRBJ2-2 NA NA TRBV9 CASSVVSSGELFF TGTGCCAGCAGCGTAGTTTCTAGCGGGGAGCTGTTTTTT
TRBJ1-2 TRBD1 NA TRBV5-6 CASSPLRVQGIYGYTF TGTGCCAGCAGCCCCCTGCGTGTACAGGGGATCTATGGCTACACCTTC
TRBJ2-3 NA NA TRBV18 CASSLRVAYTDTQYF TGTGCCAGCTCACTCCGGGTAGCTTACACAGATACGCAGTATTTT
TRBJ1-1 NA NA TRBV5-4 CASSPGYTEAFF TGTGCCAGCAGCCCCGGGTACACTGAAGCTTTCTTT
TRBJ1-2 NA NA TRBV28 CASSLNGFGGYTF TGTGCCAGCAGCCTCAACGGGTTCGGGGGCTACACCTTC